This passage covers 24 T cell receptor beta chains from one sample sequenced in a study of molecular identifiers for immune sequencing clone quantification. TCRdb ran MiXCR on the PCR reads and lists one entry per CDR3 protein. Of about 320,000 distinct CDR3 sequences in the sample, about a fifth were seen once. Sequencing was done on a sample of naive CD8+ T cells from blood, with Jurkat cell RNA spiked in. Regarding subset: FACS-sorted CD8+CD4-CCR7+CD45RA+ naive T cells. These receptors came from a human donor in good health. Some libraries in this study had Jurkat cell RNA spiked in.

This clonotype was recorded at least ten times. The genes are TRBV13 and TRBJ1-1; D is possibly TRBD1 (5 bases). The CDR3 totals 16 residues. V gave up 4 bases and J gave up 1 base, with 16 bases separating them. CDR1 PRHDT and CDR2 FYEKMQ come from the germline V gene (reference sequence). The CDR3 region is CASSSPPDTENTEAFF. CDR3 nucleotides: TGTGCCAGCAGCTCCCCTCCGGACACCGAGAACACTGAAGCTTTCTTT.

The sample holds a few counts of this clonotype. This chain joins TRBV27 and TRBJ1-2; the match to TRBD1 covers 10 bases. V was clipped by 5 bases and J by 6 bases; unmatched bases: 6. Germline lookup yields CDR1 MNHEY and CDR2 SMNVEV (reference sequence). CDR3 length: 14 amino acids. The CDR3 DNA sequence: TGTGCCAGCAGTACAACGGGACAGGGGAATGGCTACACCTTC. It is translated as CASSTTGQGNGYTF.

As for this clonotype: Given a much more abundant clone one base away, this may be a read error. In DNA form, the CDR3 reads TGCAGCGTTGAGTGGGGGACTAGAGGGAGGTACACCGGGGAGCTGTTTTTT. Translating it yields CSVEWGTRGRYTGELFF. V is TRBV29-1 and J is TRBJ2-2, with TRBD2 identical over 8 bases. This CDR3 contains 17 residues. Germline V gene sequence: CDR1 SQVTM, CDR2 ANQGSEA. Trimming cost V 3 bases and J 3 bases; bases outside gene matches: 12.

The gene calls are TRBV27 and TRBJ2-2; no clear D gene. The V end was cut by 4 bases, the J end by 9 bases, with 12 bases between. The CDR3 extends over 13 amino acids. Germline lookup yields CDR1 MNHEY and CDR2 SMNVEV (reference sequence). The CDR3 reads CASSYSPRRELFF. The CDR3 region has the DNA TGTGCCAGCAGTTACTCACCGAGGAGGGAGCTGTTTTTT.

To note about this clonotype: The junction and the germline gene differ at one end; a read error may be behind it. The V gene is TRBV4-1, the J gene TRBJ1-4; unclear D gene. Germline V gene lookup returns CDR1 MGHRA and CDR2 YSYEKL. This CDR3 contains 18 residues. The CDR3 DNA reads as TGCGTCAGCAGCCAAGGCGTTGACCGGGCAGTAAAAAATGAAAAACTGTTTTTT. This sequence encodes CVSSQGVDRAVKNEKLFF.

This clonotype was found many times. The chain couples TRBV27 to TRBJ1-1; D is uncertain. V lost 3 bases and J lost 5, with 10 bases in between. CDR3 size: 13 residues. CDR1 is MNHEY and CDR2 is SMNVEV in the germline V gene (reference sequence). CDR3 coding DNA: TGTGCCAGCAGTTTGGGTCGGGAAACTGAAGCTTTCTTT. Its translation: CASSLGRETEAFF.

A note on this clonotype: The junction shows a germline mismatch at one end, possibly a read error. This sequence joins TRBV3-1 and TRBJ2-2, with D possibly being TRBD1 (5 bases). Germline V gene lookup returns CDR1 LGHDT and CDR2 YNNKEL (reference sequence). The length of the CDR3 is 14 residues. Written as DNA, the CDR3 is TGTGCCAGCAGCGAAGACAGATACACCGGGGAGCTGTTTTTT. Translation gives CASSEDRYTGELFF.

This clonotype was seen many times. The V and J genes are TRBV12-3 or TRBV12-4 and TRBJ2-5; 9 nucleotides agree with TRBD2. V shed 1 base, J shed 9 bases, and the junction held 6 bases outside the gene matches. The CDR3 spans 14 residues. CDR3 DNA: TGTGCCAGCAGTTTAGGCGGGGGGGACTCAGCCCAGTACTTC. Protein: CASSLGGGDSAQYF.

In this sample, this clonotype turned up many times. CDR3 amino acids: CASSPPTGIRDTQYF. CDR3 sequence (DNA): TGTGCCAGCAGTCCGCCGACAGGGATTAGGGATACGCAGTATTTT. The rearrangement links TRBV12-3 or TRBV12-4 to TRBJ2-3; 7 bases fit TRBD1. The CDR3 runs 15 residues. J lost 6 bases, V lost 5 bases, and 11 bases had no gene match.

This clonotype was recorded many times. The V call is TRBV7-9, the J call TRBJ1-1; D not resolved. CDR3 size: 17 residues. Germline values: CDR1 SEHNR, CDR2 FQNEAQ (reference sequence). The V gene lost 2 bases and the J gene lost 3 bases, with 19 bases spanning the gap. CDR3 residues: CASSLISPLDRYTEAFF. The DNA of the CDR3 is TGTGCCAGCAGCTTAATTTCTCCTCTCGATCGGTACACTGAAGCTTTCTTT.

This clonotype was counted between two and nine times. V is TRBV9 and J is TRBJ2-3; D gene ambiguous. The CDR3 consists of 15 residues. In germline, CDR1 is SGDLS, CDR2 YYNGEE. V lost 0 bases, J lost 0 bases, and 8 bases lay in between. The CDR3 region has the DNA TGTGCCAGCAGCGTAGATGGTCGTAGCACAGATACGCAGTATTTT. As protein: CASSVDGRSTDTQYF. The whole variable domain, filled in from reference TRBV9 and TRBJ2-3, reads DSGVTQTPKHLITATGQRVTLRCSPRSGDLSVYWYQQSLDQGLQFLIQYYNGEERAKGNILERFSAQQFPDLHSELNLSSLELGDSALYFCASSVDGRSTDTQYFGPGTRLTVL.

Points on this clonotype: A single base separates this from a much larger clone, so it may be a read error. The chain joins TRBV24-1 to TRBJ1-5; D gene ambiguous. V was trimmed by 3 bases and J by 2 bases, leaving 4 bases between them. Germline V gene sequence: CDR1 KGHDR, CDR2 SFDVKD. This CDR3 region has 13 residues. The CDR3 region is CATSDMGNQPQHF. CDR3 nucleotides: TGTGCCACCAGTGATATGGGCAATCAGCCCCAGCATTTT.

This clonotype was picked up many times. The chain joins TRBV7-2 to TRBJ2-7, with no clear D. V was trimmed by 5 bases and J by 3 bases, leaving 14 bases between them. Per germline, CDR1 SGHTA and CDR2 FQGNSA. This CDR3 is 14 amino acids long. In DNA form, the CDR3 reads TGTGCCAGCAGCAGCAGCCATGGTGTCTACGAGCAGTACTTC. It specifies CASSSSHGVYEQYF.

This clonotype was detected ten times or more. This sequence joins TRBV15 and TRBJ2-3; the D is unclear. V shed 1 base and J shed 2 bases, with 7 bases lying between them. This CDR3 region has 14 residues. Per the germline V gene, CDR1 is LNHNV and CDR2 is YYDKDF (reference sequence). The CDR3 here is CATSRAGVTDTQYF. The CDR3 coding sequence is TGTGCCACCAGCAGAGCAGGAGTCACAGATACGCAGTATTTT.

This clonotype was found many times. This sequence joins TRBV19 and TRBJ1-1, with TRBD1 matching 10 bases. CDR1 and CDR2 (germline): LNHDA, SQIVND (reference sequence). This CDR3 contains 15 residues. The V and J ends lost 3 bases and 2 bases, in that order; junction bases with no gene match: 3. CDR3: CASSMTGGANTEAFF. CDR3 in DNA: TGTGCCAGTAGTATGACAGGGGGCGCCAACACTGAAGCTTTCTTT.

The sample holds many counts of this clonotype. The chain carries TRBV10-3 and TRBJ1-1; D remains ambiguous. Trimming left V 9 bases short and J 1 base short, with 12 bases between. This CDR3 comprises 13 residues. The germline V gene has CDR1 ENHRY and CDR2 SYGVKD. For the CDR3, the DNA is TGTGCCATGGCCTCGTCGGAGAACACTGAAGCTTTCTTT. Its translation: CAMASSENTEAFF.

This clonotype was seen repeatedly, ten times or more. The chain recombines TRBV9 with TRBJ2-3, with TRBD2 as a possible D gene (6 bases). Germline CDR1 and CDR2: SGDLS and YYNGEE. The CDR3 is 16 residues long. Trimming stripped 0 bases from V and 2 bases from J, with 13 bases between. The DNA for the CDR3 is TGTGCCAGCAGCGTAGGGCTAGCGACCCTCACAGATACGCAGTATTTT. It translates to CASSVGLATLTDTQYF.

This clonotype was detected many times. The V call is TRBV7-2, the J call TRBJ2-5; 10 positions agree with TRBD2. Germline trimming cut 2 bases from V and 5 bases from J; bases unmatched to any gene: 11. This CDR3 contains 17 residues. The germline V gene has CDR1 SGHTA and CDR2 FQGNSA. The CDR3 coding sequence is TGTGCCAGCAGCTTATATGGGGCTAGCGGGGGTATGGAGACCCAGTACTTC. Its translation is CASSLYGASGGMETQYF.

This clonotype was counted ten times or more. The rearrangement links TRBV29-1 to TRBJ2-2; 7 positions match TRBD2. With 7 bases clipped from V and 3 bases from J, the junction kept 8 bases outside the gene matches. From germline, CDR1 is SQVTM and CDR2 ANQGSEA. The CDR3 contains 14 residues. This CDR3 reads CSARGGSYTGELFF. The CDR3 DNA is TGCAGCGCCCGCGGCGGGAGTTACACCGGGGAGCTGTTTTTT.

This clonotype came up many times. The CDR3 reads CASSSTVYEQYF. The CDR3 DNA follows: TGTGCCAGCAGCTCGACAGTTTACGAGCAGTACTTC. The rearrangement links TRBV12-3 or TRBV12-4 to TRBJ2-7; D might be TRBD1 (5 bases). The CDR3 length is 12 residues. V was pared by 6 bases and J by 4 bases, with 10 bases between.

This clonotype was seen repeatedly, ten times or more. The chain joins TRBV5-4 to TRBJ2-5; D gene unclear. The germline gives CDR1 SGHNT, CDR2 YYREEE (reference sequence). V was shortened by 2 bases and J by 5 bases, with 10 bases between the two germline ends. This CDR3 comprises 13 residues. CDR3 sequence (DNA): TGTGCCAGCAGCTTTCCGCGAGAGGAGACCCAGTACTTC. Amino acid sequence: CASSFPREETQYF. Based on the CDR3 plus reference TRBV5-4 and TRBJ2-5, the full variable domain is ETGVTQSPTHLIKTRGQQVTLRCSSQSGHNTVSWYQQALGQGPQFIFQYYREEENGRGNFPPRFSGLQFPNYSSELNVNALELDDSALYLCASSFPREETQYFGPGTRLLVL.

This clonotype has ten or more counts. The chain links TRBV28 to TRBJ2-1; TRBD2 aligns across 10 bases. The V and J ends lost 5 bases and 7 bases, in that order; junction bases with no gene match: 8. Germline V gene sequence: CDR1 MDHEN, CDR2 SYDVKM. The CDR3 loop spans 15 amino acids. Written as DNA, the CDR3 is TGTGCCAGCAGTCTACTAGCGGGAATACAGAATGAGCAGTTCTTC. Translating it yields CASSLLAGIQNEQFF.

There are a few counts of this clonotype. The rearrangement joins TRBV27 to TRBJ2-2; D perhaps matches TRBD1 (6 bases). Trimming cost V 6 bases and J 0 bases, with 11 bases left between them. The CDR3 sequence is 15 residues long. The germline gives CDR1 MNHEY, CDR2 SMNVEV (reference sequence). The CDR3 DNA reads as TGTGCCAGCAGGGGAAGGGGGACGAACACCGGGGAGCTGTTTTTT. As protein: CASRGRGTNTGELFF.

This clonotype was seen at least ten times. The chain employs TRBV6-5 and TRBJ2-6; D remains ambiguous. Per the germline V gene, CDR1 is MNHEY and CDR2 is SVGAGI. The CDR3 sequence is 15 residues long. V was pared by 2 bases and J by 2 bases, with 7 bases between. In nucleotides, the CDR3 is TGTGCCAGCAGTTACGGAAGGCCTGGGGCCAACGTCCTGACTTTC. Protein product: CASSYGRPGANVLTF.